This T cell receptor (beta chain) was identified in a study of a mutant IDH1 vaccine in newly diagnosed glioma. Study details: Treated patients had a mean age of around 39 years and a sex split that was approximately 62% male and roughly 40% female. Therapy received beforehand was radiotherapy, temozolomide, or both, with most patients given both.

Findings and limits, study-wide: There were vaccine-induced immune responses in about 92% of the patients.

Specified time point: week 11, during vaccination. With topical imiquimod, each dose of the vaccine consisted of 300 ug of mutant IDH1 20-mer peptide. Points on this clone: Its cognate antigen is unknown.

Some clones are missing from TCRdb's copy, which holds only in-frame ones; the method was immunoSEQ multiplex PCR. The sample holds around 41,000 clones, 80% to 85% seen once. The V gene lost 0 bases and the J gene lost 3 bases, with 18 bases spanning the gap. The CDR3 consists of 17 residues. Germline CDR1 reads SGHRS; CDR2 reads YFSETQ. This receptor was identified in a man aged 35 to 55 with glioma. The rearrangement links TRBV5-1 to TRBJ1-2; possible D gene TRBD1, 5 bases. This specimen consisted of PBMCs, obtained from a glioma patient whose treatment included an IDH1 peptide vaccine. CDR3: CASSLVYGTRKDYGYTF. The CDR3 DNA follows: TGCGCCAGCAGCTTGGTATACGGGACGAGGAAGGACTATGGCTACACCTTC.